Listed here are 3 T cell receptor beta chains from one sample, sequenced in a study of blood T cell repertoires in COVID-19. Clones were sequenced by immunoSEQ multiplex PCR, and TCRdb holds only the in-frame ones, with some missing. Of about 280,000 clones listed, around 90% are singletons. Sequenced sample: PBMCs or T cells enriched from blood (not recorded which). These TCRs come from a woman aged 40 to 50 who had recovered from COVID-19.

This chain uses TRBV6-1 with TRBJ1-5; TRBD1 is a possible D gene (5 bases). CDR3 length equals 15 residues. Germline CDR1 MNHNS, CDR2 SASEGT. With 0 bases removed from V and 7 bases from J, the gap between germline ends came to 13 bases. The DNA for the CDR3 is TGTGCCAGCAGTGAAGCGCCCAGGGTACACCAGCCCCAGCATTTT. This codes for CASSEAPRVHQPQHF.

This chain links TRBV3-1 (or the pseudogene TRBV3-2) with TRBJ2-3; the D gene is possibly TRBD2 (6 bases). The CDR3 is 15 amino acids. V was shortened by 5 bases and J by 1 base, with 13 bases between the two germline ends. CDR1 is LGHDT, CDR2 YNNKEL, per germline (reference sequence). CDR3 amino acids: CASSSTGGGTDTQYF. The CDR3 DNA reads TGTGCCAGCAGCAGTACCGGAGGGGGCACAGATACGCAGTATTTT.

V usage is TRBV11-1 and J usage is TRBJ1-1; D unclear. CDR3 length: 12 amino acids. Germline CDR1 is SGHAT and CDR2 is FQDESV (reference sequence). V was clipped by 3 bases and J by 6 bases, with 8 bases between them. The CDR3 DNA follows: TGTGCCAGCAGCTTCGCGGGCGCTGAAGCTTTCTTT. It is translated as CASSFAGAEAFF.